This TCR beta chain was identified during a study of T-cell reconstitution after alpha-beta-depleted transplantation in children. Construction of the TCRbeta library involved unique molecular identifiers. TCRdb reprocessed the PCR reads with MiXCR, giving one entry per CDR3 protein. The sample carries about 900,000 distinct CDR3 sequences, about 30% recorded once. V lost 2 bases to trimming and J lost 7 bases, with 12 bases between them. The CDR3 is made up of 14 amino acids. This clonotype originated in a boy younger than two who had a stem cell transplant for SCID, so the T cells may come from the graft donor. This specimen was PBMCs, mostly from graft donor cells, taken 360 days after TCRalphabeta/CD19-depleted stem cell transplant. This chain connects TRBV12-3 or TRBV12-4 to TRBJ1-5; D perhaps matches TRBD1 (5 bases). The CDR3 is CASSLMGEGQPQHF. CDR3 in DNA: TGTGCCAGCAGTTTAATGGGGGAGGGCCAGCCCCAGCATTTT.